A selection of T cell receptor beta chains follows, all from one sample in a study of technical replicates of blood from several donors. The method was immunoSEQ multiplex PCR; TCRdb's version includes in-frame clones alone and lacks a portion of them. The sample holds about 79,000 clones, about nine tenths seen once. The sample consisted of T cells isolated from PBMCs. The receptors derive from a human donor in good health. Some clones in this sample may be carry-over from other donors' samples. Both conserved end residues are part of each CDR3. The D gene is left open where the match is weak. Some rows mark clone size as missing; the rest say once, few, many or name a class of expanded clone.

V gene	clone size	CDR3 length	D gene	J gene	CDR3 protein
TRBV2	-	12	-	TRBJ2-7	CASGRKGYEQYF
TRBV5-1	-	13	-	TRBJ2-7	CASRRTDNYEQYF
TRBV7-6	-	16	TRBD2	TRBJ2-3	CASSLLAGVITDTQYF
TRBV5-1	once	12	TRBD2	TRBJ2-5	CASRNGGETQYF
TRBV7-7	-	15	TRBD1	TRBJ2-2	CASSSGTGSTGELFF
TRBV4-2	-	17	-	TRBJ1-5	CASSQDGGRGKHQPQHF
TRBV29-1	-	13	TRBD1	TRBJ1-1	CSVTGQGNTEAFF
TRBV5-3	-	15	-	TRBJ1-6	CARSVRGFLDSPLHF
TRBV6-6	-	15	-	TRBJ2-5	CASSSVPWAMETQYF
TRBV23-1	-	14	-	TRBJ2-7	CASSQSWHPYEQYF
TRBV6-1	-	15	-	TRBJ1-4	CASSTLASTNEKLFF
TRBV7-3	-	16	-	TRBJ2-1	CASSLKVVSSYNEQFF
TRBV9	-	14	-	TRBJ2-7	CASSVEWGVDEQYF
TRBV4-1	-	17	-	TRBJ2-5	CASSQVTGVLVQETQYF
TRBV7-9	-	11	-	TRBJ2-5	CASSFIETQYF
TRBV19	-	13	-	TRBJ2-5	CASKTGKQETQYF
TRBV29-1	-	15	TRBD1	TRBJ2-3	CSVEDIGQGADTQYF
TRBV11-3	-	13	-	TRBJ2-1	CASSKREKDEQFF
TRBV6-1	-	13	TRBD1	TRBJ2-7	CASSDAQGDEQYF
TRBV7-7	-	14	-	TRBJ2-2	CASSSGLGTGELFF
TRBV4-3	-	16	TRBD1	TRBJ2-2	CASSNTGGAHTGELFF
TRBV7-3	-	15	-	TRBJ2-2	CASSLQRTITGELFF
TRBV27	-	15	TRBD1	TRBJ2-2	CASSERQGATGELFF
TRBV27	-	16	TRBD2	TRBJ2-5	CASSSLREREQETQYF
TRBV30	few	13	-	TRBJ1-5	CAWMGGNNQPQHF
TRBV7-9	-	14	-	TRBJ2-3	CASSFEGLADTQYF
TRBV7-9	few	15	TRBD1	TRBJ1-1	CASSFPTGKNTEAFF
TRBV4-2	-	17	-	TRBJ1-2	CASSQILQRDITEGYTF
TRBV6-5	-	14	-	TRBJ2-5	CASSYREPWETQYF
TRBV10-3	-	15	-	TRBJ2-5	CAISDRAGAHETQYF
TRBV15	-	16	-	TRBJ1-1	CATSRRQTDWDTEAFF
TRBV5-1	-	16	TRBD2	TRBJ2-1	CASSLGGGSSYNEQFF
TRBV4-1	-	17	TRBD1	TRBJ1-2	CASSQVLGQGTNYGYTF
TRBV30	-	15	TRBD1	TRBJ1-3	CAWTGQVLPGNTIYF
TRBV15	-	14	-	TRBJ2-7	CATSLAISSYEQYF
TRBV30	-	12	TRBD1	TRBJ2-7	CAWSVQGWEQYF
TRBV18	-	14	-	TRBJ2-7	CASSPETRLGEQYF
TRBV28	-	17	TRBD1	TRBJ2-2	CASSFLGQGKGTGELFF
TRBV5-1	-	14	-	TRBJ1-1	CASSSGTKNTEAFF
TRBV19	-	14	-	TRBJ1-1	CASSIASRDTEAFF
TRBV4-3	-	15	TRBD2	TRBJ2-7	CASSQTSGATYEQYF
TRBV2	-	15	TRBD1	TRBJ2-7	CASPTQDREIYEQYF
TRBV27	-	15	-	TRBJ2-1	CASSLSGGILNEQFF
TRBV13	-	14	TRBD1	TRBJ2-7	CASSSGTGHYEQYF
TRBV7-9	-	16	TRBD2	TRBJ2-3	CASSLMGLAGGDTQYF
TRBV19	-	13	-	TRBJ2-1	CASTEFGDNEQFF
TRBV4-2	-	12	-	TRBJ2-5	CASSQDLHEQYF
TRBV19	-	12	-	TRBJ1-2	CASSTLIYGYTF
TRBV19	-	16	TRBD2	TRBJ2-2	CASSIFRAGGFGELFF
TRBV7-3	once	16	TRBD2	TRBJ2-2	CASSPKTSGSIGELFF
TRBV7-9	-	14	-	TRBJ2-1	CASSLDNRVDEQFF
TRBV19	-	14	TRBD1	TRBJ2-1	CASSYRDSSNEQFF
TRBV7-2	-	13	-	TRBJ2-1	CASSLESVAEQFF
TRBV27	-	13	-	TRBJ1-2	CASSLWRGEGYTF
TRBV7-9	-	12	TRBD1	TRBJ1-2	CASIRDSYGYTF
TRBV2	-	15	TRBD2	TRBJ2-3	CASSPGLAATDTQYF